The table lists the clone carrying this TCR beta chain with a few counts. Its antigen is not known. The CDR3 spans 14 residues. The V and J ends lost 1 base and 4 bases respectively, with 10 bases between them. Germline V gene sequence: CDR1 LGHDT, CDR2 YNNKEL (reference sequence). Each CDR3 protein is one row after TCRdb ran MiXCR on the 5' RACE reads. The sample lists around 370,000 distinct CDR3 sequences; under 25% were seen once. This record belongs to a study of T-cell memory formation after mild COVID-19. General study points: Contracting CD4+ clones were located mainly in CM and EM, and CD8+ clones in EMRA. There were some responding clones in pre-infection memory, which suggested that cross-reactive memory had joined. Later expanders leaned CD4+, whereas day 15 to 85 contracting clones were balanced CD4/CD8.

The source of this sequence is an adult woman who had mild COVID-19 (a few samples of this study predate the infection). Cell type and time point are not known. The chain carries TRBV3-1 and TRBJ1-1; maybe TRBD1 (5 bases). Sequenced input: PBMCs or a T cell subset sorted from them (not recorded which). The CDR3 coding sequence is TGTGCCAGCAGCCAAGTCGGGGGTGGCACTGAAGCTTTCTTT. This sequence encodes CASSQVGGGTEAFF. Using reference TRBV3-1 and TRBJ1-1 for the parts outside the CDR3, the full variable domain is DTAVSQTPKYLVTQMGNDKSIKCEQNLGHDTMYWYKQDSKKFLKIMFSYNNKELIINETVPNRFSPKSPDKAHLNLHINSLELGDSAVYFCASSQVGGGTEAFFGQGTRLTVV.